Each of the 28 T cell receptor beta chains below was sequenced from the same sample in a study of OX40 agonist ivuxolimab in advanced cancers. The protocol used for the library was the immunoSEQ multiplex PCR assay. Held by TCRdb, this immuneACCESS table contains in-frame sequences only and omits some clones. Under half of the omission traces to an unresolved V gene where checked; the cause of the rest is unknown. The sample profile shows 55,000 to 65,000 clones; more than 65% of them were found once. Jointly, the top ten make up about 6% of the sample. Specimen: CD4+ or CD8+ T cells sorted from blood, collected in a trial of the OX40 agonist ivuxolimab. These receptors were obtained from an adult with an advanced solid tumor such as melanoma, head and neck, liver or kidney cancer.

The V gene is TRBV6-1, the J gene TRBJ1-4, with D maybe TRBD1 (5 bases). The CDR3 loop spans 15 amino acids. Trimming left V 0 bases short and J 6 bases short, with 11 bases between. From germline, CDR1 is MNHNS and CDR2 SASEGT. Written as DNA, the CDR3 is TGTGCCAGCAGTGAAGCGAGGGGAGGGGATGAAAAACTGTTTTTT. Translating gives CASSEARGGDEKLFF.

Note on this clone: No conserved phenylalanine or tryptophan ends this CDR3, so it is likely a read error. The DNA is left out, because the CDR3 cannot be placed on it with certainty; the CDR3 is given as TCRdb lists it. J is TRBJ1-1 and V is TRBV6-5. Germline V lookup: CDR1 MNHEY, CDR2 SVGAGI. Inclusive of both ends, the CDR3 amounts to 13 amino acids. CDR3 residues: CASSYSGEGADKI.

The gene calls are TRBV7-9 and TRBJ1-2; 12 bases agree with TRBD1. The CDR3 is made up of 14 amino acids. V gave up 5 bases and J gave up 8 bases; unmatched junction bases: 6. Germline V lookup: CDR1 SEHNR, CDR2 FQNEAQ (reference sequence). In nucleotides, the CDR3 is TGTGCCAGCAGCCAAGGGACAGGGGGCGGCGGCTACACCTTC. Encoded protein: CASSQGTGGGGYTF.

The chain carries TRBV5-1 and TRBJ2-5, with a tentative D call TRBD1 (6 bases). Per germline, CDR1 SGHRS and CDR2 YFSETQ. The CDR3 totals 15 residues. Deletions cut 3 bases from V and 2 bases from J, with 14 bases between. The CDR3 coding sequence is TGCGCCAGCAGCTGGACCGGGACAAGTCAAGAGACCCAGTACTTC. It is translated as CASSWTGTSQETQYF.

This clone was observed a single time. The rearrangement links TRBV29-1 to TRBJ2-7; TRBD1 matches at 8 bases. From germline, CDR1 is SQVTM and CDR2 ANQGSEA. The CDR3 loop spans 14 amino acids. With V trimmed by 7 bases and J by 2 bases, 10 bases remained unmatched. The CDR3 sequence: CSAKAGTGPYEQYF. The CDR3 DNA reads as TGCAGCGCAAAGGCCGGGACAGGACCCTACGAGCAGTACTTC.

V gene TRBV7-3 combines with J gene TRBJ2-1; D perhaps matches TRBD2 (5 bases). The V end was cut by 4 bases, the J end by 2 bases, with 9 bases between. The CDR3 contains 14 residues. The germline CDR1 and CDR2 sequences are SGHTA and FQGTGA. CDR3 in DNA: TGTGCCAGCAGCTCCGAGGGCACCTACAATGAGCAGTTCTTC. It specifies CASSSEGTYNEQFF.

V is TRBV6-5 and J is TRBJ2-7, with D tentatively TRBD2 (5 bases). Germline CDR1 MNHEY, CDR2 SVGAGI. The CDR3 covers 13 residues. Trimming took 2 bases from V and 1 from J, leaving 6 bases between them. The DNA for the CDR3 is TGTGCCAGCAGTTACGGCGGGTCCTACGAGCAGTACTTC. Translation gives CASSYGGSYEQYF.

The J gene is TRBJ2-5, the V gene TRBV5-1; 12 bases align to TRBD2. This CDR3 has 15 amino acids. Germline-derived CDR1 and CDR2 are SGHRS and YFSETQ. V dropped 0 bases and J dropped 5; count of bases not matched to a gene: 2. CDR3 sequence reads: CASSLGLAGVETQYF. DNA of the CDR3: TGCGCCAGCAGCTTGGGACTAGCGGGGGTTGAGACCCAGTACTTC.

This chain connects TRBV19 to TRBJ1-1, with a possible D match to TRBD1 (5 bases). The V end was cut by 6 bases, the J end by 7 bases, with 21 bases between. Germline CDR1 LNHDA, CDR2 SQIVND (reference sequence). The CDR3 covers 15 residues. CDR3 sequence (DNA): TGTGCCAGTAGCTCGAGACCTCCGGGACCCAGTGAAGCTTTCTTT. The encoded protein is CASSSRPPGPSEAFF.

The V call is TRBV27, the J call TRBJ2-5; a weak D match, TRBD2 (6 bases). The DNA end lines up better with TRBJ2-7; the J call may be wrong. Germline CDR1 and CDR2: MNHEY and SMNVEV (reference sequence). This CDR3 is built from 14 residues. Here the CDR3 reads CASSSGVFSYEQYF. CDR3 sequence (DNA): TGTGCCAGCAGTTCGGGGGTTTTCTCCTACGAGCAGTACTTC.

V usage is TRBV29-1 and J usage is TRBJ2-3, with 8 bases identical to TRBD1. The CDR3 has 13 amino acids. The trim removed 7 bases at V and 6 bases at J, leaving 9 bases unmatched. Germline values: CDR1 SQVTM, CDR2 ANQGSEA. This CDR3 is CSARTGSGDTQYF. Here the CDR3 DNA reads TGCAGCGCCCGGACAGGGTCAGGGGATACGCAGTATTTT.

This rearrangement joins TRBV6-5 to TRBJ2-1; D unresolved. V was clipped by 0 bases and J by 7 bases, with 7 bases between them. Germline-derived CDR1 and CDR2 are MNHEY and SVGAGI. This CDR3 spans 13 amino acids. In DNA, the CDR3 is TGTGCCAGCAGTTACTCCGGAAGGAATGAGCAGTTCTTC. Protein: CASSYSGRNEQFF.

The J gene is TRBJ2-1, the V gene TRBV11-2, with 7 positions matching TRBD2. J gave up 2 bases and V 8 bases, and 3 bases lay outside the gene matches. Per germline, CDR1 SGHAT and CDR2 FQNNGV. The CDR3 consists of 13 residues. The CDR3 DNA reads as TGTGCCAGCCGGGAGGACGCCTACAATGAGCAGTTCTTC. Its protein product is CASREDAYNEQFF.

The V and J genes are TRBV18 and TRBJ1-5; no clear D. CDR3 length: 13 residues. Trimming took 3 bases from V and 5 from J, leaving 8 bases between them. Germline V CDR1 and CDR2: KGHSH, LQKENI. This CDR3 reads CASSPDRYQPQHF. CDR3 sequence (DNA): TGTGCCAGCTCACCGGACCGATATCAGCCCCAGCATTTT.

This clone occurred once. The rearrangement links TRBV6-6 to TRBJ1-1; D possibly corresponds to TRBD1 (5 bases). The CDR3 sequence is 13 residues long. Germline loops: CDR1 MNHNY, CDR2 SVGAGI (reference sequence). With 2 bases removed from V and 2 bases from J, the gap between germline ends came to 6 bases. The CDR3 region has the DNA TGTGCCAGCAGTTACCAGGGTAACACTGAAGCTTTCTTT. Protein: CASSYQGNTEAFF.

This chain links TRBV19 with TRBJ1-2, with 10 nucleotides matching TRBD1. Germline assignment: CDR1 LNHDA and CDR2 SQIVND (reference sequence). Germline trimming cut 5 bases from V and 7 bases from J; bases unmatched to any gene: 10. The CDR3 length is 15 residues. CDR3 coding DNA: TGTGCCAGTAGTGACCCGGGACAGGGGAGAAGTGGCTACACCTTC. It codes for CASSDPGQGRSGYTF.

The chain employs TRBV7-2 and TRBJ2-7, with D perhaps matching TRBD2 (7 bases). V lost 4 bases to trimming and J lost 2 bases, with 15 bases between them. Germline V gene sequence: CDR1 SGHTA, CDR2 FQGNSA. This CDR3 is 15 amino acids long. CDR3 amino acids: CASSSRTGGTYEQYF. CDR3 nucleotides: TGTGCCAGCAGCTCAAGGACGGGGGGCACCTACGAGCAGTACTTC.

This clone was counted a few times. The CDR3 reads CASSPHASGGEPQHF. The CDR3 coding sequence is TGTGCCAGCAGCCCTCACGCTTCAGGGGGAGAGCCCCAGCATTTT. The V call is TRBV6-6, the J call TRBJ1-5; 7 bases line up with TRBD1. The CDR3 has 15 amino acids. The V gene's germline CDR1 is MNHNY and CDR2 SVGAGI (reference sequence). With 6 bases clipped from V and 8 bases from J, the junction kept 13 bases outside the gene matches.

V gene TRBV11-2 combines with J gene TRBJ2-5, with 7 bases aligning to TRBD1. J gave up 6 bases and V 1 base, and 5 bases lay outside the gene matches. Germline CDR1 and CDR2: SGHAT and FQNNGV. The CDR3 consists of 14 residues. In nucleotides, the CDR3 is TGTGCCAGCAGCTTAGTTACAGGGGTAAAGACCCAGTACTTC. This translates into CASSLVTGVKTQYF.

V and J are TRBV7-2 and TRBJ2-7; 7 bases are a match to TRBD1. The CDR3 totals 15 residues. The germline V gene has CDR1 SGHTA and CDR2 FQGNSA. J lost 2 bases, V lost 5 bases, and 9 bases had no gene match. The CDR3 coding sequence is TGTGCCAGCAGCGCCAAGGTCGGGACAGCCTACGAGCAGTACTTC. Translation gives CASSAKVGTAYEQYF.

The table lists this clone with a count of one. This rearrangement joins TRBV28 to TRBJ1-1; no reliable D call. The CDR3 consists of 12 residues. CDR1 and CDR2 (germline): MDHEN, SYDVKM. The V end was cut by 1 base, the J end by 3 bases, with 3 bases between. This chain's CDR3 is CASSLSDTEAFF. The CDR3 nucleotides read TGTGCCAGCAGTTTATCGGACACTGAAGCTTTCTTT.

The chain employs TRBV6-6 and TRBJ1-1, with D tentatively TRBD1 (6 bases). The CDR3 runs 14 residues. Trimming removed 7 bases from V and 4 bases from J, with 16 bases in between. Germline CDR1 and CDR2: MNHNY and SVGAGI (reference sequence). The CDR3: CASTSGQRFTEAFF. For the CDR3, the DNA is TGTGCCAGCACCTCCGGACAGCGTTTCACTGAAGCTTTCTTT.

The V gene is TRBV7-7, the J gene TRBJ2-5; TRBD1 aligns across 11 bases. The CDR3 sequence is 16 residues long. The J segment lost 1 base and the V segment lost 6 bases, leaving 7 bases of the junction unmatched. Looked up from germline, CDR1 is SSHAT and CDR2 is FNYEAQ (reference sequence). The CDR3 nucleotides are TGTGCCAGCAGTCTAGGGGACAGGGGGAGCCAAGAGACCCAGTACTTC. Its protein product is CASSLGDRGSQETQYF.

This clone was recorded once. CDR3 sequence: CASGDRPNSPLHF. The CDR3 nucleotides read TGTGCCAGCGGGGATCGTCCCAATTCACCCCTCCACTTT. The chain couples TRBV2 to TRBJ1-6; the D is unclear. The CDR3 extends over 13 amino acids. V lost 8 bases to trimming and J lost 7 bases, with 12 bases between them. Looked up from germline, CDR1 is SNHLY and CDR2 is FYNNEI.

This clone came up a few times. The chain joins TRBV7-9 to TRBJ2-3, with no clear D. Per the germline V gene, CDR1 is SEHNR and CDR2 is FQNEAQ (reference sequence). This CDR3 region has 15 residues. The germline V and J ends were trimmed by 0 bases and 2 bases, with 9 bases remaining between them. The CDR3 nucleotides are TGTGCCAGCAGCTTAGCCGTCGCCCCCACAGATACGCAGTATTTT. Translating gives CASSLAVAPTDTQYF. The full variable domain, rest sourced from reference TRBV7-9 and TRBJ2-3, is DTGVSQNPRHKITKRGQNVTFRCDPISEHNRLYWYRQTLGQGPEFLTYFQNEAQLEKSRLLSDRFSAERPKGSFSTLEIQRTEQGDSAMYLCASSLAVAPTDTQYFGPGTRLTVL.

V and J are TRBV19 and TRBJ1-2; TRBD1 might be the D (5 bases). The CDR3 covers 16 residues. The V gene's germline CDR1 is LNHDA and CDR2 SQIVND (reference sequence). Deletions cut 0 bases from V and 1 base from J, with 12 bases between. The CDR3 is CASSIDLDSHNYGYTF. The CDR3 DNA follows: TGTGCCAGTAGTATAGATCTCGACAGTCATAACTATGGCTACACCTTC.

The chain uses TRBV6-1 and TRBJ1-6; 10 bases match TRBD1. V was pared by 1 base and J by 2 bases, with 8 bases of the junction left unmatched. CDR1 and CDR2 from the germline V gene are MNHNS and SASEGT. The CDR3 sequence is 19 residues long. The CDR3 coding sequence is TGTGCCAGCAGTGAAGTGGGGACAGGGGCCAGGGCCTATAATTCACCCCTCCACTTT. Its translation: CASSEVGTGARAYNSPLHF.

This clone is categorized as medium-sized. CDR3 amino acids: CASREPRGSAPDHTQYF. CDR3 nucleotide sequence: TGTGCCAGCAGAGAACCGAGGGGTAGCGCTCCCGACCATACGCAGTATTTT. The chain combines TRBV7-6 with TRBJ2-3; the D call may be TRBD1 or TRBD2 (5 bases each). The V end lost 6 bases, the J end lost 7 bases, and 26 bases lay between the germline ends. The germline V gene encodes CDR1 SGHVS and CDR2 FNYEAQ. This CDR3 is 17 amino acids long.